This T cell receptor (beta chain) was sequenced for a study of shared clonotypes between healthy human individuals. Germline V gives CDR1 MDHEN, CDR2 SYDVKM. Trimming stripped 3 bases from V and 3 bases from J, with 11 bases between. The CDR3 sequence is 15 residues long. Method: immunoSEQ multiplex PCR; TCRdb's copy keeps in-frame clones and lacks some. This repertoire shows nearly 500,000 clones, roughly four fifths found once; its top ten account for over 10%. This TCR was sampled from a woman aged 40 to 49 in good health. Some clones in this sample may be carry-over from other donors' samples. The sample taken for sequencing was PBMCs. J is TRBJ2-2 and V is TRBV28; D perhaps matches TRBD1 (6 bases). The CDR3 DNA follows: TGTGCCAGCAGTTTCTCAGAGGGGGACACCGGGGAGCTGTTTTTT. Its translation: CASSFSEGDTGELFF.